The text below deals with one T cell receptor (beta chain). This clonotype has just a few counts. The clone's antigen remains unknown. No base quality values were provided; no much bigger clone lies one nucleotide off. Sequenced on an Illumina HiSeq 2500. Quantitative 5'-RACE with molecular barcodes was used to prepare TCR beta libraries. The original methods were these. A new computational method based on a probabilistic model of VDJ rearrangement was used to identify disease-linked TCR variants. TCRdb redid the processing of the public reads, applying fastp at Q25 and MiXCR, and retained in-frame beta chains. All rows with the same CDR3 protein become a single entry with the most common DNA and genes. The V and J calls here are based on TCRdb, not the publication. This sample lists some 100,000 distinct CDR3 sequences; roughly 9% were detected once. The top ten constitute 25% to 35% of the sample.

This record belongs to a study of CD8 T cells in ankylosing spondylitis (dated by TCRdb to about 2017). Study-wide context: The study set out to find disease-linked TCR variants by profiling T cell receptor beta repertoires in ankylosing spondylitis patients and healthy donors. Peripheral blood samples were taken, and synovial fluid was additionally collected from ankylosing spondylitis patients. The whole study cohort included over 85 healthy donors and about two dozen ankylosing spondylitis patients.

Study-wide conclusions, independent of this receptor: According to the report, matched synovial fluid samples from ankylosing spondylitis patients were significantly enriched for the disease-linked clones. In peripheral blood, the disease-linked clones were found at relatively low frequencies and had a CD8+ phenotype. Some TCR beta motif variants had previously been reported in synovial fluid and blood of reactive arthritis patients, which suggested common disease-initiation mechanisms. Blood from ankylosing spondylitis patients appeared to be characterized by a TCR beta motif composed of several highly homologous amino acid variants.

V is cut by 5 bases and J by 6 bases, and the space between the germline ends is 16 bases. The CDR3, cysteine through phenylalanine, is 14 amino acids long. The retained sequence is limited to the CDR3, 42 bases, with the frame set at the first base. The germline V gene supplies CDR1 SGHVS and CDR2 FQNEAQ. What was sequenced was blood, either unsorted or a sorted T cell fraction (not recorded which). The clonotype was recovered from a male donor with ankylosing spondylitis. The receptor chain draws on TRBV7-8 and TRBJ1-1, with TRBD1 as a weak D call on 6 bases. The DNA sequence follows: TGTGCCAGCAGCGGCGGACTAAGGGGGGCTGAAGCTTTCTTT. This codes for CASSGGLRGAEAFF.